The entry that follows covers one TCR beta chain sequence. Its antigen is unknown. This entry belongs to a study of human T cells and chemical hapten exposure. About the study: DPC at 0.01% went onto the upper back in patch tests, read at 6 days. Broader study findings: Following DPC sensitization, TCRs present above 1 in 1000 frequency showed no change.

In germline, CDR1 is LGHNA, CDR2 YSLEER. Trimming removed 0 bases from V and 4 bases from J, with 19 bases in between. The CDR3 totals 18 residues. Time point defined: patch test 1, 2 weeks after DPC sensitization. The treatment is: therapeutic diphenylcyclopropenone sensitization with weekly scalp DPC. The authors extracted total RNA from unfractionated whole blood. The library attached unique molecular identifiers to individual cDNA molecules. One entry per CDR3 protein, called by TCRdb with MiXCR from the RACE reads. The sample holds about 360,000 distinct CDR3 sequences, approximately 6.3% seen once.

The sample in question was whole blood, obtained in connection with sensitization to the hapten diphenylcyclopropenone (DPC). The chain links TRBV4-3 to TRBJ1-3, with D perhaps TRBD1 (5 bases). The TCR sequence derives from a woman in her late teens or twenties with alopecia areata. Some clones in this sample may be carry-over from other donors' samples. Written as DNA, the CDR3 is TGCGCCAGCAGCCAAGAGCCCCCTGGGGAGCCAGGGGGAAACACCATATATTTT. Translation: CASSQEPPGEPGGNTIYF.